Reported below is one TCR beta chain. Its antigen remains undetermined. No much larger clone exists at a distance of one base, and base qualities are not known. The library was prepared using the immunoSEQ multiplex PCR assay. The immuneACCESS repertoire file appears here via TCRdb, limited to in-frame rearrangements. These files lack a portion of the clones; in checked studies, under half of the deficit traces to unresolved V genes, and the cause of the others is not known. For this sample there are about 52,000 clones; roughly 96% appear just once. The top ten hold approximately 2.3% of the sample. The data were taken from a study of control samples from healthy donors and cancer patients (dated by TCRdb to 2020 to 2021). Counted from cysteine to phenylalanine, this CDR3 has 14 amino acids. CDR3 DNA only is kept here, 42 bases in frame from base 1. The germline V gene (reference sequence) specifies LGHDT as CDR1 and YNNKEL as CDR2. V is shortened by 0 bases, J by 5 bases, and the region joining them spans 10 bases.

This clonotype was obtained from a man aged 25-40 years in good health. Recombination joined TRBV3-1 (or the pseudogene TRBV3-2) with TRBJ1-1, with no confidently assigned D gene. The sample comprised blood. The DNA sequence is as follows: TGTGCCAGCAGCCAAGAGGTCCTTAGGACTGAAGCTTTCTTT. Translated, it reads CASSQEVLRTEAFF.